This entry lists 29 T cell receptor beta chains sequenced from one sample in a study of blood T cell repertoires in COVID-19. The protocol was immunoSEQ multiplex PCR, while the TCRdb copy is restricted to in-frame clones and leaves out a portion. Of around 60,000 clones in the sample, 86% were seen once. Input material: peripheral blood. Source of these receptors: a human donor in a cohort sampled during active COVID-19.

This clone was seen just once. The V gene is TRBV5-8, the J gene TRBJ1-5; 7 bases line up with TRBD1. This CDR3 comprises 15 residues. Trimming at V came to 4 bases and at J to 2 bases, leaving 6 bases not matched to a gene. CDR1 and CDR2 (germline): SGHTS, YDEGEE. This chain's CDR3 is CASSPWTGGNQPQHF. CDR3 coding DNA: TGTGCCAGCAGCCCGTGGACAGGTGGCAATCAGCCCCAGCATTTT.

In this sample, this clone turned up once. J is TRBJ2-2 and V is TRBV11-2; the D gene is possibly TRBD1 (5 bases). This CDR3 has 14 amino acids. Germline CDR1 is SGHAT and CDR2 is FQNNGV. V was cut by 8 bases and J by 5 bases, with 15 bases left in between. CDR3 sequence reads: CASALDSGTGELFF. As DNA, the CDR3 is TGTGCCAGCGCCTTAGATTCAGGGACCGGGGAGCTGTTTTTT.

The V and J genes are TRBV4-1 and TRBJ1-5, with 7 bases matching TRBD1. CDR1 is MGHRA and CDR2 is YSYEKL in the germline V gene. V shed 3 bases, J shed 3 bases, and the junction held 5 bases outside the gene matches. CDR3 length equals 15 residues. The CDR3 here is CASSQAGTVNQPQHF. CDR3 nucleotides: TGCGCCAGCAGCCAGGCCGGGACAGTCAATCAGCCCCAGCATTTT.

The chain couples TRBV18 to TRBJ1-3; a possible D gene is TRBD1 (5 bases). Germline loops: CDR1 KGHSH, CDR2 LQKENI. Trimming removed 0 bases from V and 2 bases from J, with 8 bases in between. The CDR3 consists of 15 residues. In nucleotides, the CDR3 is TGTGCCAGCTCACCACCGGGGGGGACTGGAAACACCATATATTTT. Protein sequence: CASSPPGGTGNTIYF. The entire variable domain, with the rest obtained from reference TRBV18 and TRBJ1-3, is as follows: NAGVMQNPRHLVRRRGQEARLRCSPMKGHSHVYWYRQLPEEGLKFMVYLQKENIIDESGMPKERFSAEFPKEGPSILRIQQVVRGDSAAYFCASSPPGGTGNTIYFGEGSWLTVV.

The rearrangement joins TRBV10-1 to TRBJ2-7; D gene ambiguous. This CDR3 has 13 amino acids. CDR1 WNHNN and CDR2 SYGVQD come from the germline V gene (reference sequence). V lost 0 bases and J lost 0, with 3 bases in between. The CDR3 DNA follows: TGCGCCAGCAGTGAGTCCCTCTCCTACGAGCAGTACTTC. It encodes CASSESLSYEQYF.

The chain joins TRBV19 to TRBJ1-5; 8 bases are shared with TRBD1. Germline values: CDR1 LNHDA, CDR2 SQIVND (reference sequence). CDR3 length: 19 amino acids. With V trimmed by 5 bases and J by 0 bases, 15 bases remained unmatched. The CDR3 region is CASSPSGGQEKYSNQPQHF. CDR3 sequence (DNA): TGTGCCAGTAGTCCCTCGGGGGGACAGGAAAAATATAGCAATCAGCCCCAGCATTTT.

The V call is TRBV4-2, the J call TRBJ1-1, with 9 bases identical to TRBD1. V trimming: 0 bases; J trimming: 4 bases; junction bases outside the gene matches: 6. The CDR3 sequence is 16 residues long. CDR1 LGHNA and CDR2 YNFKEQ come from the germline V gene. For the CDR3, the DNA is TGTGCCAGCAGCCAAGACCGGAACAGGGGGCCCACTGAAGCTTTCTTT. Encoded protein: CASSQDRNRGPTEAFF.

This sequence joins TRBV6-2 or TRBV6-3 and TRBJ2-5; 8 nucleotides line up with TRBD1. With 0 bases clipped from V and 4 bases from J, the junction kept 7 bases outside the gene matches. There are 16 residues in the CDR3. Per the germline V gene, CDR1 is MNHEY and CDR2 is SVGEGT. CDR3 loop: CASSYSGQGWGETQYF. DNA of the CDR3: TGTGCCAGCAGTTACTCAGGACAGGGATGGGGAGAGACCCAGTACTTC.

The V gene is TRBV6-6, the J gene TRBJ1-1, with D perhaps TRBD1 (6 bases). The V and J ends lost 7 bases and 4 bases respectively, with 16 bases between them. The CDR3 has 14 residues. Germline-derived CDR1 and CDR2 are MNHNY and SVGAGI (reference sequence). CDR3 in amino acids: CASTLNRATTEAFF. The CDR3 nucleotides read TGTGCCAGCACTTTAAACAGGGCGACCACTGAAGCTTTCTTT.

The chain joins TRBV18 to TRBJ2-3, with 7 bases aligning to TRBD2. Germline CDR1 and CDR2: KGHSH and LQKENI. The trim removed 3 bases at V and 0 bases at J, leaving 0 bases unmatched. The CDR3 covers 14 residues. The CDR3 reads CASSPRGSTDTQYF. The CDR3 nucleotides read TGTGCCAGCTCACCGCGGGGGAGCACAGATACGCAGTATTTT. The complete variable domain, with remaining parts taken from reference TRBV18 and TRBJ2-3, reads NAGVMQNPRHLVRRRGQEARLRCSPMKGHSHVYWYRQLPEEGLKFMVYLQKENIIDESGMPKERFSAEFPKEGPSILRIQQVVRGDSAAYFCASSPRGSTDTQYFGPGTRLTVL.

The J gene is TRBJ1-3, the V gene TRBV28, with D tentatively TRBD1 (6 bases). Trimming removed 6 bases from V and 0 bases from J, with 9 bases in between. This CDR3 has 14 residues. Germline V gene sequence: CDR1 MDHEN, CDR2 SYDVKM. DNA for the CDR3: TGTGCCAGCAGGGGACATGGCTCTGGAAACACCATATATTTT. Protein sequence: CASRGHGSGNTIYF.

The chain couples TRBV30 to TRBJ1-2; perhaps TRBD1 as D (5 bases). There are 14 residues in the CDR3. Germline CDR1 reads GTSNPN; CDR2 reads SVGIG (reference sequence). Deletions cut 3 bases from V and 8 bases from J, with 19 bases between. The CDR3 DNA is TGTGCCTGGAGCCCCCAGGAGGGGAGAAAGGGCTACACCTTC. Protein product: CAWSPQEGRKGYTF.

The CDR3, as DNA: TGCGCCAGCAGCTTGGATGGTCCAGGGGATACCTACGAGCAGTACTTC. It specifies CASSLDGPGDTYEQYF. The gene calls are TRBV5-1 and TRBJ2-7; D might be TRBD1 (6 bases). This CDR3 is built from 16 residues. The germline CDR1 and CDR2 sequences are SGHRS and YFSETQ. V lost 0 bases and J lost 2, with 15 bases in between.

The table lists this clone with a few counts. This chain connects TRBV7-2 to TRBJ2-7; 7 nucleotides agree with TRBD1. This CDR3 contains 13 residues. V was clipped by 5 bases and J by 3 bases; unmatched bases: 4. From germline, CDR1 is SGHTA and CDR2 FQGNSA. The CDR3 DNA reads TGTGCCAGCAGCCCGGGACAGAACTACGAGCAGTACTTC. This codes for CASSPGQNYEQYF. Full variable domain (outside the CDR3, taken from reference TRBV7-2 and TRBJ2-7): GAGVSQSPSNKVTEKGKDVELRCDPISGHTALYWYRQSLGQGLEFLIYFQGNSAPDKSGLPSDRFSAERTGGSVSTLTIQRTQQEDSAVYLCASSPGQNYEQYFGPGTRLTVT.

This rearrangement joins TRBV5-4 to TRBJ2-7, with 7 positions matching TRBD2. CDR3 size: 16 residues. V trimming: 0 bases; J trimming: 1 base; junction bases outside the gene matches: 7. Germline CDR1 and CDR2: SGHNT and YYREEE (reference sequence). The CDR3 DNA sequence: TGTGCCAGCAGCTTGGGAGGAGGGAGGGCTTCCTACGAGCAGTACTTC. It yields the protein CASSLGGGRASYEQYF.

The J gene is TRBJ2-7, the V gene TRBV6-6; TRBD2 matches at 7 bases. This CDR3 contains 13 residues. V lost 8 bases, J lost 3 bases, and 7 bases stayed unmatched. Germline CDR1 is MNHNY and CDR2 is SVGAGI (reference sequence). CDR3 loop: CASAPGTNYEQYF. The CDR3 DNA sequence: TGTGCCAGCGCACCCGGGACTAACTACGAGCAGTACTTC.

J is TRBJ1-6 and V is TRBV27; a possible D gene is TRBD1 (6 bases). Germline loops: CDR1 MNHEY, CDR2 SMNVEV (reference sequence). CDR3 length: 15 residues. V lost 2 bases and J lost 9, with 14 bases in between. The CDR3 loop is CASSLRGIGGSPLHF. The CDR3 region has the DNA TGTGCCAGCAGTTTAAGAGGGATAGGGGGTTCACCCCTCCACTTT.

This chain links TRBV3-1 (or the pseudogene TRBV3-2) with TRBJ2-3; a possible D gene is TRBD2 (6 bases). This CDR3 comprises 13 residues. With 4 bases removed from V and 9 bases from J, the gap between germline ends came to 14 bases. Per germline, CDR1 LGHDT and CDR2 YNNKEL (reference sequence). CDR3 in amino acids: CASSLRQGGTQYF. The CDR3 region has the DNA TGTGCCAGCAGCCTCCGGCAGGGAGGAACGCAGTATTTT.

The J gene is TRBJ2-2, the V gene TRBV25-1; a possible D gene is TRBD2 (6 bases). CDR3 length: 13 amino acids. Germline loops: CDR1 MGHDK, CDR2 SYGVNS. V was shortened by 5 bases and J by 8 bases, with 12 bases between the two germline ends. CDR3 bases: TGTGCCAGCAGTTCTCTGGGGGGTGGGGAGCTGTTTTTT. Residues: CASSSLGGGELFF.

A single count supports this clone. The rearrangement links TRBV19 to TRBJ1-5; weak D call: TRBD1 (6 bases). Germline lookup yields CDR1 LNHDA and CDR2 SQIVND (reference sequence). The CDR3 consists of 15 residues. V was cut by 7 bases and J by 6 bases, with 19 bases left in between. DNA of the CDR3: TGTGCCAGTATGTCGACAGGCTCGAGGAGTCAGCCCCAGCATTTT. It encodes CASMSTGSRSQPQHF.

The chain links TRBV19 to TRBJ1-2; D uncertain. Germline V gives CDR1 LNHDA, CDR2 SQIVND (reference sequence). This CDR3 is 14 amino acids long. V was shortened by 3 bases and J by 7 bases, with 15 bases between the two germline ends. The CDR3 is CASSIRQALSGYTF. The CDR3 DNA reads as TGTGCCAGTAGTATCCGGCAGGCCCTCAGTGGCTACACCTTC.

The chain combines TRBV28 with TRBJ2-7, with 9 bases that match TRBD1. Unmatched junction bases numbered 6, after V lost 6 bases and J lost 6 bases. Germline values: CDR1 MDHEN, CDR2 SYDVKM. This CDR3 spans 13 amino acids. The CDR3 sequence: CASRNRQGGEQYF. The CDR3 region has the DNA TGTGCCAGCAGGAACAGACAGGGGGGCGAGCAGTACTTC.

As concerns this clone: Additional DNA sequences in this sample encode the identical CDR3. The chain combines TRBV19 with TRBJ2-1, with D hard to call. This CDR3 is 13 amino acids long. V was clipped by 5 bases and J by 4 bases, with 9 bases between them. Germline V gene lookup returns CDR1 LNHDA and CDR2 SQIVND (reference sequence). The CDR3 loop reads CASSPLLYNEQFF. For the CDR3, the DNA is TGTGCCAGTAGTCCACTTCTTTACAATGAGCAGTTCTTC. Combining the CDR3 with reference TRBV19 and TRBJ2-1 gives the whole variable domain DGGITQSPKYLFRKEGQNVTLSCEQNLNHDAMYWYRQDPGQGLRLIYYSQIVNDFQKGDIAEGYSVSREKKESFPLTVTSAQKNPTAFYLCASSPLLYNEQFFGPGTRLTVL.

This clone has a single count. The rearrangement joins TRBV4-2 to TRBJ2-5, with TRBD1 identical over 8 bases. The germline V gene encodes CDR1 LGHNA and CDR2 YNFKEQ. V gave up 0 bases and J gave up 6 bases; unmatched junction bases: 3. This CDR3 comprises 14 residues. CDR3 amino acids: CASSQDRGLKTQYF. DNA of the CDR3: TGTGCCAGCAGCCAAGACAGGGGGCTAAAGACCCAGTACTTC.

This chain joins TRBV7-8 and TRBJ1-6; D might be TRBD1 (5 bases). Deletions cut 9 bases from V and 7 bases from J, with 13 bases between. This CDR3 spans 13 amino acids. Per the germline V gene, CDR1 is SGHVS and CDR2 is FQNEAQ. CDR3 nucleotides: TGTGCCAGTATGGGGCGCCGAAATTCACCCCTCCACTTT. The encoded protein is CASMGRRNSPLHF. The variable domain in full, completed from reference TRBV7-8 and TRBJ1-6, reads GAGVSQSPRYKVAKRGQDVALRCDPISGHVSLFWYQQALGQGPEFLTYFQNEAQLDKSGLPSDRFFAERPEGSVSTLKIQRTQQEDSAVYLCASMGRRNSPLHFGNGTRLTVT.

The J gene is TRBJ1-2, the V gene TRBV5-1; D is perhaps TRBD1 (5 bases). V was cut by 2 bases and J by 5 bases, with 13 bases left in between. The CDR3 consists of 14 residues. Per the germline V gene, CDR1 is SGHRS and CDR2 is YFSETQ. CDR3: CASSFAGKEYGYTF. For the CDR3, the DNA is TGCGCCAGCAGCTTCGCAGGGAAGGAATATGGCTACACCTTC. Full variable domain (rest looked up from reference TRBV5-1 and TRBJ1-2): KAGVTQTPRYLIKTRGQQVTLSCSPISGHRSVSWYQQTPGQGLQFLFEYFSETQRNKGNFPGRFSGRQFSNSRSEMNVSTLELGDSALYLCASSFAGKEYGYTFGSGTRLTVV.

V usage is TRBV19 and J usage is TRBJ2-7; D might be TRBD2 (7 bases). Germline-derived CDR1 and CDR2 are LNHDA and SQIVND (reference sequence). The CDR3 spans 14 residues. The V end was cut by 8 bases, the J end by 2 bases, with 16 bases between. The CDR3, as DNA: TGTGCCAGTTCTGGGGGGGCAGGGGCCTACGAGCAGTACTTC. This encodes CASSGGAGAYEQYF. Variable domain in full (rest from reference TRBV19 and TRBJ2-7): DGGITQSPKYLFRKEGQNVTLSCEQNLNHDAMYWYRQDPGQGLRLIYYSQIVNDFQKGDIAEGYSVSREKKESFPLTVTSAQKNPTAFYLCASSGGAGAYEQYFGPGTRLTVT.

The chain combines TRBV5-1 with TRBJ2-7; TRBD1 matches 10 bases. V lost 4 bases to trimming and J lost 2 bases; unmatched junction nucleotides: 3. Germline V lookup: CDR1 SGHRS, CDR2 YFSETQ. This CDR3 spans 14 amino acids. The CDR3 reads CASSLDRGTYEQYF. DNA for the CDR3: TGCGCCAGCAGCCTGGACAGGGGGACCTACGAGCAGTACTTC.

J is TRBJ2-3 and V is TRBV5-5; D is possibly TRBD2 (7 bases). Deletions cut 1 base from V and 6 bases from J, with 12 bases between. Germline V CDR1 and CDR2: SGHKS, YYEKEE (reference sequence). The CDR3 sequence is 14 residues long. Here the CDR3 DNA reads TGTGCCAGCAGCTTGAGCGGGACACTCGATACGCAGTATTTT. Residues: CASSLSGTLDTQYF. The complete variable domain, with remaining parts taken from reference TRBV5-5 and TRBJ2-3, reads DAGVTQSPTHLIKTRGQQVTLRCSPISGHKSVSWYQQVLGQGPQFIFQYYEKEERGRGNFPDRFSARQFPNYSSELNVNALLLGDSALYLCASSLSGTLDTQYFGPGTRLTVL.